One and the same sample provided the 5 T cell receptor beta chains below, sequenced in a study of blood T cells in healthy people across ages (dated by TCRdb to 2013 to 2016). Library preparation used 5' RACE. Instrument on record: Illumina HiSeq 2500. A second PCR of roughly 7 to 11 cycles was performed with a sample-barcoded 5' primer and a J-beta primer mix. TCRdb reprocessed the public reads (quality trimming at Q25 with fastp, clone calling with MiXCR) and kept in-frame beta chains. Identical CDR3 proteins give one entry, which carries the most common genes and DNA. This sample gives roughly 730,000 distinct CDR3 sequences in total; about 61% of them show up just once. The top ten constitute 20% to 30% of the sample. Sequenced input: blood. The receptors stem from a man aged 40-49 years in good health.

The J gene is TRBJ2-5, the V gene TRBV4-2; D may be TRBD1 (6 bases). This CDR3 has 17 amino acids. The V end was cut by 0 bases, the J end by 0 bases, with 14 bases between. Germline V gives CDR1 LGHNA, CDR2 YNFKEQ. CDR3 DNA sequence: TGTGCCAGCAGCCAAGACAGAAGGCAGGGGTACCAAGAGACCCAGTACTTC. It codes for CASSQDRRQGYQETQYF.

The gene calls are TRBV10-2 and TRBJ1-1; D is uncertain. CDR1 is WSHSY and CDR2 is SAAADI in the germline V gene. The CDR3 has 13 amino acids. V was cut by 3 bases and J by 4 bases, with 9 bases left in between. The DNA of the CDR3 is TGCGCCAGCAGTGACGAGGGAGGCACTGAAGCTTTCTTT. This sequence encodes CASSDEGGTEAFF.

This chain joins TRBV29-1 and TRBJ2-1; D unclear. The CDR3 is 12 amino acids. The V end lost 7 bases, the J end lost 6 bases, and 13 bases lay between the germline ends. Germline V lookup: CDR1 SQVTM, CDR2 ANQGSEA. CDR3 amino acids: CSAGGAFNEQFF. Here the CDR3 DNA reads TGCAGCGCCGGTGGAGCCTTCAATGAGCAGTTCTTC.

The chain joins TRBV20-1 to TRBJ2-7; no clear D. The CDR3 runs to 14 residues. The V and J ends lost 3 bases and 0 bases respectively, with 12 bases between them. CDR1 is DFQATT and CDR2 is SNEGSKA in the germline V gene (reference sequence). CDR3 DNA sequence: TGCAGTGCTAGGACCGTTGGCGGCTCCTACGAGCAGTACTTC. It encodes CSARTVGGSYEQYF.

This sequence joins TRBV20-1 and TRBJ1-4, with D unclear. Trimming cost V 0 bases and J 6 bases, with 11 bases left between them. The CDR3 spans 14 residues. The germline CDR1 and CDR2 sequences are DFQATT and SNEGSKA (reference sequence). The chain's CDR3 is CSARDLGLDEKLFF. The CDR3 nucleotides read TGCAGTGCTAGAGATCTGGGGTTGGATGAAAAACTGTTTTTT.